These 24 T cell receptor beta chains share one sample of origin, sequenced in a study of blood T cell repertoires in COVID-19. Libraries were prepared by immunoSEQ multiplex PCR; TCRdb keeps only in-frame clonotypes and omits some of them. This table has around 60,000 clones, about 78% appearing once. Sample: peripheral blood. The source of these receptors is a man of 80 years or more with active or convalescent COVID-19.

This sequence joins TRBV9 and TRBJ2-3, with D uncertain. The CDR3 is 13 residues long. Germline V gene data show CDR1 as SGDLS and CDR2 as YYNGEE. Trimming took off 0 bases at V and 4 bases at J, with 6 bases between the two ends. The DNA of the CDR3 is TGTGCCAGCAGCGTAGACCGGGCAGATACGCAGTATTTT. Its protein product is CASSVDRADTQYF.

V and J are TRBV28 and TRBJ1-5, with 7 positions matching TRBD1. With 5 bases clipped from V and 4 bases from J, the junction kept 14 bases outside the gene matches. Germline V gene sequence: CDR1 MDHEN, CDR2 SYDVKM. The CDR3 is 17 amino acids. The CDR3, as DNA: TGTGCCAGCAGTCTGACCACGACTGGGACAGAAAATCAGCCCCAGCATTTT. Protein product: CASSLTTTGTENQPQHF.

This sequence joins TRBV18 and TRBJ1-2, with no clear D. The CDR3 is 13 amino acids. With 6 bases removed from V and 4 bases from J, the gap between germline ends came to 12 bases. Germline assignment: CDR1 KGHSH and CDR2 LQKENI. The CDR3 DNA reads TGTGCCAGCTCGCCGGGCGAGGGCTATGGCTACACCTTC. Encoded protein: CASSPGEGYGYTF. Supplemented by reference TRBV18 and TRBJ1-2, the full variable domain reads NAGVMQNPRHLVRRRGQEARLRCSPMKGHSHVYWYRQLPEEGLKFMVYLQKENIIDESGMPKERFSAEFPKEGPSILRIQQVVRGDSAAYFCASSPGEGYGYTFGSGTRLTVV.

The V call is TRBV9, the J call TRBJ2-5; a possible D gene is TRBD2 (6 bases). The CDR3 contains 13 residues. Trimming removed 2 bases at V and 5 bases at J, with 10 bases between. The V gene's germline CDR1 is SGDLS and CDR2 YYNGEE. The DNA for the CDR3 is TGTGCCAGCAGCGTGACGGGAGCTGAGACCCAGTACTTC. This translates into CASSVTGAETQYF.

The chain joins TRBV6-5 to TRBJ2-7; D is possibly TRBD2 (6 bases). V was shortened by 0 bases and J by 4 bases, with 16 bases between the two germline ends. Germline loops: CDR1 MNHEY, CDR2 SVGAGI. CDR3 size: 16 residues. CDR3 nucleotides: TGTGCCAGCAGTTACTCGGGAGGACTCCTTTTTTACGAGCAGTACTTC. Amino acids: CASSYSGGLLFYEQYF.

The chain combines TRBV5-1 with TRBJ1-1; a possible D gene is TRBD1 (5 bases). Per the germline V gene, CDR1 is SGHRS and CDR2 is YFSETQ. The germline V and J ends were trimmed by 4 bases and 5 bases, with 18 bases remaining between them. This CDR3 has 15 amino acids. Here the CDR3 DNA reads TGCGCCAGCAGCGATAAGGGGTATCTAGGGACTGAAGCTTTCTTT. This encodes CASSDKGYLGTEAFF.

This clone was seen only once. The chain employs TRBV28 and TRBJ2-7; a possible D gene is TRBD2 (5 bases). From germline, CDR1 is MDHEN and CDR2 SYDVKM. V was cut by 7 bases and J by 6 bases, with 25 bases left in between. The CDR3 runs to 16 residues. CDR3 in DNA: TGTGCCAGCACCTCGGGGTGGGCGCCTACCTTGGCCGAGCAGTACTTC. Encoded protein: CASTSGWAPTLAEQYF.

DNA for the CDR3: TGTGCCAGCAGCCCACAGGGGAACTCCTACGAGCAGTACTTC. Translating gives CASSPQGNSYEQYF. This rearrangement joins TRBV7-8 to TRBJ2-7; 7 bases are a match to TRBD1. The CDR3 has 14 amino acids. V dropped 5 bases and J dropped 0; count of bases not matched to a gene: 4. CDR1 is SGHVS, CDR2 FQNEAQ, per germline.

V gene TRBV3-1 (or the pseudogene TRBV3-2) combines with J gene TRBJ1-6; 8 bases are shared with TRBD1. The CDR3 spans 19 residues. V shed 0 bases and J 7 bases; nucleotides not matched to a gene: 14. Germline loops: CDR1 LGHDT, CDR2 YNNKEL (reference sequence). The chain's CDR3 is CASSQDLPRQGRGNSPLHF. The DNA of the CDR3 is TGTGCCAGCAGCCAAGACCTGCCCCGACAGGGGCGAGGAAATTCACCCCTCCACTTT.

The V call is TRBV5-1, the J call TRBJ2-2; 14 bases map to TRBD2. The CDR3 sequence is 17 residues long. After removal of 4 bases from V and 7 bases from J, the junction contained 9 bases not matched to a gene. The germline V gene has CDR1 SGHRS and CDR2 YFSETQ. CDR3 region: CASSAAGLAGVIGELFF. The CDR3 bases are TGCGCCAGCAGCGCGGCGGGACTAGCGGGGGTGATCGGGGAGCTGTTTTTT.

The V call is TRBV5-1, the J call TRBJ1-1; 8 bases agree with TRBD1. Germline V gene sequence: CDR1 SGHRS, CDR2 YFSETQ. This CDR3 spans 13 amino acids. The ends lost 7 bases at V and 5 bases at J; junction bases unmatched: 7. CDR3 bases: TGCGCCAGCTCGGGACAGGTGGATACTGAAGCTTTCTTT. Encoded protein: CASSGQVDTEAFF.

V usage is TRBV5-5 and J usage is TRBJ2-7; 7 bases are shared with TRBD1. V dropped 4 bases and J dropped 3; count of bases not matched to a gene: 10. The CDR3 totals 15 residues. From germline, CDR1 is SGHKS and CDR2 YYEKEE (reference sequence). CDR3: CASSMTGSSVYEQYF. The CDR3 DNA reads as TGTGCCAGCAGCATGACAGGGTCGTCCGTCTACGAGCAGTACTTC.

This CDR3 reads CASLDRDANEKLFF. DNA of the CDR3: TGTGCCAGCCTAGACAGGGATGCTAATGAAAAACTGTTTTTT. V gene TRBV6-5 combines with J gene TRBJ1-4; TRBD1 aligns across 7 bases. There are 14 residues in the CDR3. V shed 8 bases, J shed 3 bases, and the junction held 6 bases outside the gene matches. The germline V gene has CDR1 MNHEY and CDR2 SVGAGI.

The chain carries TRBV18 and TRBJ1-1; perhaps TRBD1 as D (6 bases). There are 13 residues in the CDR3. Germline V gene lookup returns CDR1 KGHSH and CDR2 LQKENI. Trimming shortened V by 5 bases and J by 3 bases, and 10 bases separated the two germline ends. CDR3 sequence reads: CASSEQGDTEAFF. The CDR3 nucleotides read TGTGCCAGCTCAGAACAGGGCGACACTGAAGCTTTCTTT.

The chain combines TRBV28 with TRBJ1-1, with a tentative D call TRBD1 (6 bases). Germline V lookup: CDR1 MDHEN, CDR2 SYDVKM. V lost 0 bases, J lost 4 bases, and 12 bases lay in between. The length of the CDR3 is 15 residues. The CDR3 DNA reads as TGTGCCAGCAGTTTATGGGGCGGGGGGCGCACTGAAGCTTTCTTT. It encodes CASSLWGGGRTEAFF.

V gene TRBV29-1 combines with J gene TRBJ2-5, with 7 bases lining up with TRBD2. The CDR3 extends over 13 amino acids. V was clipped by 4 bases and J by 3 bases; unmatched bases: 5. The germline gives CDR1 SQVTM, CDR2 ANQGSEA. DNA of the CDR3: TGCAGCGTTGTGGCTAGCGGCAAAGAGACCCAGTACTTC. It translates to CSVVASGKETQYF.

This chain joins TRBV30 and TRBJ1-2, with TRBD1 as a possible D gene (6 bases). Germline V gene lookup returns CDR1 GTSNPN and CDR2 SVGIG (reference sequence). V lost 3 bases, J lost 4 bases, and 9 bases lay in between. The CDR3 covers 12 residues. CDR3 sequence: CAWRGTFYGYTF. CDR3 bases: TGTGCCTGGAGGGGGACATTCTATGGCTACACCTTC.

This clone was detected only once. CDR3 sequence: CASSTGTNSPLHF. CDR3 DNA sequence: TGTGCCAGTAGTACAGGAACTAATTCACCCCTCCACTTT. The gene calls are TRBV19 and TRBJ1-6; the D is unclear. This CDR3 has 13 amino acids. V was trimmed by 4 bases and J by 6 bases, leaving 7 bases between them. Germline CDR1 reads LNHDA; CDR2 reads SQIVND (reference sequence). Full variable domain (missing parts from reference TRBV19 and TRBJ1-6): DGGITQSPKYLFRKEGQNVTLSCEQNLNHDAMYWYRQDPGQGLRLIYYSQIVNDFQKGDIAEGYSVSREKKESFPLTVTSAQKNPTAFYLCASSTGTNSPLHFGNGTRLTVT.

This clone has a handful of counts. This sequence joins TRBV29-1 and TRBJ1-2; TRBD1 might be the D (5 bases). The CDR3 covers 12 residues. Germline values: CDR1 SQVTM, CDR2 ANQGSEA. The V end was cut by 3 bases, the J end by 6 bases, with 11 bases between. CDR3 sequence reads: CSVEGPVNGYTF. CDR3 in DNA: TGCAGCGTTGAGGGGCCCGTGAATGGCTACACCTTC.

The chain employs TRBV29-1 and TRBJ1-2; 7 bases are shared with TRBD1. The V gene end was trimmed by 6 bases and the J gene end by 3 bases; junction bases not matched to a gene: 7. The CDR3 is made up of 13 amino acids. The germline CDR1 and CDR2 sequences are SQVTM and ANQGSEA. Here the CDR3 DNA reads TGCAGCGTCCGAAAGGGGGCGGACTATGGCTACACCTTC. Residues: CSVRKGADYGYTF.

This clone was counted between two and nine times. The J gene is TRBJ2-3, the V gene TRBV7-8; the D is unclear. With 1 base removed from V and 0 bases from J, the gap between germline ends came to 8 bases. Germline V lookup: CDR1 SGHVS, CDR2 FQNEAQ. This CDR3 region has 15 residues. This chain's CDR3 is CASSLVVSSTDTQYF. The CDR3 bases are TGTGCCAGCAGCTTAGTAGTGTCTAGCACAGATACGCAGTATTTT. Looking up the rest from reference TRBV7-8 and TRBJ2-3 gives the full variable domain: GAGVSQSPRYKVAKRGQDVALRCDPISGHVSLFWYQQALGQGPEFLTYFQNEAQLDKSGLPSDRFFAERPEGSVSTLKIQRTQQEDSAVYLCASSLVVSSTDTQYFGPGTRLTVL.

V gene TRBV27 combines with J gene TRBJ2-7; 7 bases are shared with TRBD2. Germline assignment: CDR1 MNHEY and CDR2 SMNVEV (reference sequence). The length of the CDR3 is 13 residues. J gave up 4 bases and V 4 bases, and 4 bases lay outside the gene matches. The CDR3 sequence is CASSWLAAYEQYF. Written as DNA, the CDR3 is TGTGCCAGCAGTTGGCTAGCGGCATACGAGCAGTACTTC.

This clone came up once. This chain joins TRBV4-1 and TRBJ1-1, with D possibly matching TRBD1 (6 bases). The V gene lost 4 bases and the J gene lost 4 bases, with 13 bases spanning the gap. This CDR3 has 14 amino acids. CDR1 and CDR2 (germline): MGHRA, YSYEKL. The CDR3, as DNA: TGCGCCAGCAGCCCGGCCAAGGGGGTCACTGAAGCTTTCTTT. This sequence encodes CASSPAKGVTEAFF.

Here the CDR3 reads CASSHDVGSGSYNEQFF. The DNA of the CDR3 is TGTGCCAGCAGCCACGACGTCGGGAGCGGTTCCTACAATGAGCAGTTCTTC. The rearrangement links TRBV4-2 to TRBJ2-1, with TRBD2 as a possible D gene (6 bases). V was clipped by 3 bases and J by 1 base, with 16 bases between them. The length of the CDR3 is 17 residues. Per germline, CDR1 LGHNA and CDR2 YNFKEQ.